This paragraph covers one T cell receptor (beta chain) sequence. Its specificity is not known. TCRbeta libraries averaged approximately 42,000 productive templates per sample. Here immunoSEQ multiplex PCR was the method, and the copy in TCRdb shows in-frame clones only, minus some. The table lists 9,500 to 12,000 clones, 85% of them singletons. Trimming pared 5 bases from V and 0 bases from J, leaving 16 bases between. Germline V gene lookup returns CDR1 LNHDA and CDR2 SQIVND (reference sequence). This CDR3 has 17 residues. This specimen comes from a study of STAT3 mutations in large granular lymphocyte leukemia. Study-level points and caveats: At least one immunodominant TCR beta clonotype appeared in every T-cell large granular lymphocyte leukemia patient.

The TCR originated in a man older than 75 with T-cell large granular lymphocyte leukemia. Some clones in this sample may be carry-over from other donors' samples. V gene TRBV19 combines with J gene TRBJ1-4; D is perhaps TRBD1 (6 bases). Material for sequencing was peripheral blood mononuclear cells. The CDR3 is CASSGPGESSTNEKLFF. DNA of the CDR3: TGTGCCAGTAGTGGGCCAGGGGAGTCTTCAACTAATGAAAAACTGTTTTTT.